The source of this TCR beta chain is a study of blood T cells in healthy people across ages. Study observations and caveats: Unknown donor CMV status possibly confounded expanded clonotype changes.

A remark on this clonotype: Its target is not known.

Primers used in a second PCR of roughly 6 to 11 cycles were a sample-barcoded 5' primer and a J-beta primer mix. Each cDNA molecule, via a template-switch adaptor with 12 random nucleotides, was tagged. TCRdb ran MiXCR on the 5' RACE reads and lists one entry per CDR3 protein. The table has about 970,000 distinct CDR3 sequences, 51% seen once. The CDR3 loop spans 12 amino acids. Trimming took 0 bases from V and 8 from J, leaving 9 bases between them. The V gene's germline CDR1 is SGHRS and CDR2 YFSETQ. The rearrangement links TRBV5-1 to TRBJ2-7, with a tentative D call TRBD2 (5 bases). This TCR derives from a woman in her fifties or sixties in good health. Sequenced input: blood. CDR3 in DNA: TGCGCCAGCAGCTTGGAGGGAGACAAGCAGTACTTC. This encodes CASSLEGDKQYF.